The entry below describes one T cell receptor beta chain. Its antigen is as yet unknown. The data stem from a study of T cell responses to AZD1222 COVID-19 vaccine. Broader study findings: The repertoires were collected only after the peak T cell response. Following two doses of AZD1222, Spike-specific TCR breadth and depth rose. The donors showed a predominance of white British ancestry and of females, with possible underestimation of clonal diversity.

Repertoires were generated with immunoSEQ multiplex PCR, while TCRdb's copy carries only in-frame clones and drops some. The profile shows roughly 100,000 clones, approximately 89% of them singletons. The TCR sequence derives from an adult who received the AZD1222 COVID-19 vaccine. The sample here was peripheral blood, taken 28 days after the second AZD1222 dose.

The CDR3: CASSLVEGVGYEQYF. The CDR3 DNA sequence: TGTGCCAGCAGCTTAGTCGAGGGAGTTGGGTACGAGCAGTACTTC. The V call is TRBV7-8, the J call TRBJ2-7; tentative D call: TRBD2 (5 bases). The V gene's germline CDR1 is SGHVS and CDR2 FQNEAQ. Trimming cost V 1 base and J 4 bases, with 14 bases left between them. This CDR3 is built from 15 residues.